This T cell receptor beta chain derives from a study of high-grade serous ovarian cancer treatment subgroups. Study overall: On average, around 15,000 reads and 7,000 to 8,000 unique TCR beta rearrangements were obtained per sample. Findings and limits, study-wide: TCR clonal relatedness correlated positively with neoantigen level. Different patients shared almost no repertoire; same-patient tumors shared about 0.095 to 0.79. Only CDR3 was analyzed; CDR1 and CDR2 were not.

Only a few counts were recorded for this clone. The antigen is not known. TCRdb's table, derived via immunoSEQ multiplex PCR, lists solely in-frame clones and lacks some. The table includes 35,000 to 45,000 clones, around three quarters detected once. Germline-derived CDR1 and CDR2 are LNHDA and SQIVND (reference sequence). This CDR3 is 13 amino acids long. Trimming removed 4 bases at V and 5 bases at J, with 11 bases between. The tumor samples were collected prior to definitive surgery or chemotherapy. The sample comprised tumor tissue. The TCR was taken from a human donor with high-grade serous ovarian cancer. This chain connects TRBV19 to TRBJ1-1; D not resolved. The CDR3 is CASSRPVTTEAFF. CDR3 DNA sequence: TGTGCCAGTAGTAGGCCAGTGACAACTGAAGCTTTCTTT.